This T cell receptor (beta chain) originates from a study of blood T cells in healthy people across ages. Study-wide points: From one million sequenced T cells, diversity estimates were lower bounds. Relative to aged donors, long-lived donors carried more naive CD4+ cells and displayed higher diversity.

Extracted total RNA amounted to at least 6 micrograms for each sample. A sample-barcoded 5' primer and a J-beta primer mix were used in a second PCR of about 7 to 11 cycles. TCRdb re-analysed the 5' RACE reads in MiXCR, keeping a single row per CDR3 protein. The data contain roughly 800,000 distinct CDR3 sequences, around a quarter of them seen just once; the ten biggest clones take up around 3%. The CDR3 has 14 amino acids. CDR1 and CDR2 (germline): SNHLY, FYNNEI. The trim removed 7 bases at V and 1 base at J, leaving 5 bases unmatched. The sample holds a few counts of this clonotype. Its antigen is not identified. The same data also contributed to another study, on T cells of mothers and their children. Per that paper: Extracted RNA, in its entirety, went into cDNA synthesis at about 1.5 ug per 15 ul.

Sequenced material: blood. This TCR came from a boy aged 10-17 years in good health. The chain couples TRBV2 to TRBJ2-3; 7 bases fit TRBD2. CDR3 protein: CASKREGRTDTQYF. CDR3 DNA sequence: TGTGCCAGCAAGAGGGAGGGACGCACAGATACGCAGTATTTT.